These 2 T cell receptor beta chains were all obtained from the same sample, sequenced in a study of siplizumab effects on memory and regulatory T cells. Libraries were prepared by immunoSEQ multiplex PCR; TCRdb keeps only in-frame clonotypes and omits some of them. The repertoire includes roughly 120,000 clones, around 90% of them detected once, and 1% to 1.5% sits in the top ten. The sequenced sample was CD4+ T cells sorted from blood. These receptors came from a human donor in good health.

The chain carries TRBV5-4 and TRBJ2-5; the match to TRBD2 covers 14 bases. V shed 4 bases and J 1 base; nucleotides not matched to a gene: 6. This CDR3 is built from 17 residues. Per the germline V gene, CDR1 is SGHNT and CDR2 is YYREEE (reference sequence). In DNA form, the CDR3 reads TGTGCCAGCAGCCAGGGACTAGCGGGAGTTCGCCAAGAGACCCAGTACTTC. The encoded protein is CASSQGLAGVRQETQYF.

DNA for the CDR3: TGCGCCAGCAGCTTTCTCAGGGGACAGGACACCTACAATGAGCAGTTCTTC. Translating it yields CASSFLRGQDTYNEQFF. This chain joins TRBV5-1 and TRBJ2-1; 8 bases are a match to TRBD1. Trimming took 2 bases from V and 2 from J; bases not matched to a gene: 9. The germline gives CDR1 SGHRS, CDR2 YFSETQ. This CDR3 region has 17 residues.